Given below is one T cell receptor beta chain in context. This sample is part of a study of technical replicates of blood from a few donors. The assay was immunoSEQ multiplex PCR, and TCRdb's table has in-frame clones only and misses some. Seen here are just over 95,000 clones, about 95% observed once, and the top ten hold around 0.31%. Germline CDR1 and CDR2: MNHEY and SVGAGI. The CDR3 covers 15 residues. Deletions cut 2 bases from V and 4 bases from J, with 12 bases between. The gene calls are TRBV6-5 and TRBJ2-1, with D possibly being TRBD1 (6 bases). The sequenced material came from T cells isolated from PBMCs. The TCR was taken from a human donor in good health. CDR3 DNA: TGTGCCAGCAGTTACCTCCGGGACACATACAATGAGCAGTTCTTC. As protein: CASSYLRDTYNEQFF.